Listed here is a single TCR beta chain. Antigen unknown. The data are from a study of cytomegalovirus exposure and HLA in healthy donors. Turning to the study itself: Of around 400 genotyped donors, 81% grouped in the Caucasian-associated ancestry cluster. Study-level findings and limits: Researchers reportedly found TCR beta sequences accurately predicted most subjects' HLA-A and HLA-B alleles.

Use of 60 Vbeta and 13 Jbeta primers characterized the PCR. Some clones are missing from TCRdb's copy, which holds only in-frame ones; the method was immunoSEQ multiplex PCR. The table shows 150,000 to 200,000 clones, with 79% occurring only once. The germline gives CDR1 SQVTM, CDR2 ANQGSEA. Trimming cost V 4 bases and J 8 bases; bases outside gene matches: 3. The CDR3 loop spans 13 amino acids. The V and J genes are TRBV29-1 and TRBJ2-1; 12 positions agree with TRBD2. The sequence came from a male donor in good health and CMV-seropositive. Material: PBMCs. CDR3 DNA sequence: TGCAGCGTTGCATCTAGCGGGAGGGATGAGCAGTTCTTC. Amino acids: CSVASSGRDEQFF.